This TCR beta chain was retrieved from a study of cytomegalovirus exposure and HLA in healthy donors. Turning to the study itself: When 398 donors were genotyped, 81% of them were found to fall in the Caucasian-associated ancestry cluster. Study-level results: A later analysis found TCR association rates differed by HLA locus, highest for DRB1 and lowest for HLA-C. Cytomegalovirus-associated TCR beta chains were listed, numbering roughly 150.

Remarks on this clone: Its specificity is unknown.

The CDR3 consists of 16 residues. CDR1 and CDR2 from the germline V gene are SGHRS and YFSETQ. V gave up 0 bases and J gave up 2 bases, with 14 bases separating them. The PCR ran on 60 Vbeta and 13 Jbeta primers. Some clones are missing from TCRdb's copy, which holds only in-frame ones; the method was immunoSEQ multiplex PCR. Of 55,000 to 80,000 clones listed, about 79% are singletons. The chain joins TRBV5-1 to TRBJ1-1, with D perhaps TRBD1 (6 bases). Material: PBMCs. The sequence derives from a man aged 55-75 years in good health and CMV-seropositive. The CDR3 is CASSLVSGHLNTEAFF. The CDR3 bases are TGCGCCAGCAGCTTGGTCTCGGGACACCTAAACACTGAAGCTTTCTTT.